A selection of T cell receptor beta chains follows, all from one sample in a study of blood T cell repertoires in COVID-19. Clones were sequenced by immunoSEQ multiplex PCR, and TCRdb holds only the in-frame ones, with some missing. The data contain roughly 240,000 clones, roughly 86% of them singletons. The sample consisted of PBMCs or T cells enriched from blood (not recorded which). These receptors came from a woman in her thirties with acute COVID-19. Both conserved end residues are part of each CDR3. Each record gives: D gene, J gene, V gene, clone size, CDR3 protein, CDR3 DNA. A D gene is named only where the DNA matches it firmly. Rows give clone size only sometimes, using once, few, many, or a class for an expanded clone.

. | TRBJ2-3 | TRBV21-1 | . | CATPGSASRTDTQYF | TGTGCCACCCCCGGATCGGCTTCTAGGACAGATACGCAGTATTTT
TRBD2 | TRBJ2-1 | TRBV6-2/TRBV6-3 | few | CASSFSLAGGSNEQFF | TGTGCCAGCAGTTTTAGCCTAGCGGGGGGCTCGAATGAGCAGTTCTTC
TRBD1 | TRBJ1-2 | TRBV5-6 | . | CASSQGQEIDYTF | TGTGCCAGCAGCCAGGGACAGGAAATTGACTACACCTTC
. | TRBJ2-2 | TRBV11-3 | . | CASSTRDKSTGELFF | TGTGCCAGCAGCACCCGGGACAAGTCCACCGGGGAGCTGTTTTTT
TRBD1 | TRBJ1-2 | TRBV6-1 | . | CASSEIARGLYGYTF | TGTGCCAGCAGTGAGATCGCCAGGGGGCTTTATGGCTACACCTTC
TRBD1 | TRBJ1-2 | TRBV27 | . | CASSSDRERGNYGYTF | TGTGCCAGCAGTTCGGACAGGGAGAGGGGGAACTATGGCTACACCTTC
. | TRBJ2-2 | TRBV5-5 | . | CASSSDGAGELFF | TGTGCCAGCAGCTCCGACGGGGCCGGGGAGCTGTTTTTT
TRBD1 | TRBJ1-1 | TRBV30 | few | CAWSKQTGVVDEAFF | TGTGCCTGGAGTAAACAGACAGGGGTAGTGGATGAAGCTTTCTTT
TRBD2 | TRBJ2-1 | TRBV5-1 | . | CASSPGLAFWDEQFF | TGCGCCAGCAGCCCTGGACTAGCCTTTTGGGATGAGCAGTTCTTC
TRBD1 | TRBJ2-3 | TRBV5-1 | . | CASSSQGVRAEGTDTQYF | TGCGCCAGCAGCTCCCAGGGGGTTCGGGCCGAAGGCACAGATACGCAGTATTTT
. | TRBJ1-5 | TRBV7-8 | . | CASSLRRAVNQPQHF | TGTGCCAGCAGCTTAAGGAGGGCGGTCAATCAGCCCCAGCATTTT
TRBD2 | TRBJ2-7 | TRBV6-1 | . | CASSTPGLASYEQYF | TGTGCCAGCAGCACTCCGGGACTAGCGTCCTACGAGCAGTACTTC
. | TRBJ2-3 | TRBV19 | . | CASSTPGTDTQYF | TGTGCCAGTAGTACCCCGGGAACAGATACGCAGTATTTT
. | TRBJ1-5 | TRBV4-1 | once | CASSSGQLNQPQHF | TGCGCCAGCAGCTCTGGACAGTTAAATCAGCCCCAGCATTTT
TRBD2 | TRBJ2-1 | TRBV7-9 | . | CASSLATSGGVGSYNEQFF | TGTGCCAGCAGCTTAGCAACTAGCGGGGGGGTCGGTTCCTACAATGAGCAGTTCTTC
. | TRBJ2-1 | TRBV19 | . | CACRGGVNEQFF | TGTGCCTGCCGCGGCGGGGTTAATGAGCAGTTCTTC
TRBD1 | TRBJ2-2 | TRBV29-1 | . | CSVAGTADPEPTGELFF | TGCAGCGTTGCCGGGACAGCAGACCCTGAACCCACCGGGGAGCTGTTTTTT
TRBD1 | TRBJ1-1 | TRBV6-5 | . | CASRTQTGGIPEAFF | TGTGCCAGCAGAACCCAGACAGGGGGCATCCCTGAAGCTTTCTTT
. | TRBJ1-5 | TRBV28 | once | CASRSGRPQHF | TGTGCCAGCAGATCCGGGAGACCCCAGCATTTT
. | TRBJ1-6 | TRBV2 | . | CASSGSSYNSPLHF | TGTGCCAGCAGTGGGAGCTCCTATAATTCACCCCTCCACTTT
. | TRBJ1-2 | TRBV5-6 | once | CASSLGEGGYTF | TGTGCCAGCAGCTTGGGAGAGGGAGGCTACACCTTC
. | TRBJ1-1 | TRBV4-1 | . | CASSQEGLRTEAFF | TGCGCCAGCAGCCAAGAAGGCCTGCGGACTGAAGCTTTCTTT
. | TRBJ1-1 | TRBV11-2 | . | CASSLRGGSRDTEAFF | TGTGCCAGCAGCTTACGGGGGGGCTCTCGGGACACTGAAGCTTTCTTT
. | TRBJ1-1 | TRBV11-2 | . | CASSLELVLNTEAFF | TGTGCCAGCAGCTTAGAGTTAGTGCTTAACACTGAAGCTTTCTTT
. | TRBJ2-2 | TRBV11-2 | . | CASSLVPGWYTGELFF | TGTGCCAGCAGCTTAGTTCCAGGGTGGTACACCGGGGAGCTGTTTTTT
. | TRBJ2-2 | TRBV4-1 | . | CASSQMTGRGFGELFF | TGCGCCAGCAGCCAAATGACAGGCCGTGGGTTCGGGGAGCTGTTTTTT
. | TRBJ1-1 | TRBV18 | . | CASSPKTGTGWTEAFF | TGTGCCAGCTCACCCAAGACAGGCACTGGGTGGACTGAAGCTTTCTTT
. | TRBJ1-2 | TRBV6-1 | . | CASSEALQGSTF | TGTGCCAGCAGTGAAGCGCTTCAGGGTTCGACCTTC
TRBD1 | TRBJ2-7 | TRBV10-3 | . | CAISESGTGVYRGHEQYF | TGTGCCATCAGTGAGTCCGGGACAGGGGTCTATCGTGGCCACGAGCAGTACTTC
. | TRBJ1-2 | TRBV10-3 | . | CAISESEQGNGYTF | TGTGCCATCAGTGAGTCGGAGCAGGGGAACGGCTACACCTTC
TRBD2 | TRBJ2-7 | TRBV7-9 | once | CASSLTPSSGGAHEQYF | TGTGCCAGCAGCCTGACCCCCTCTAGCGGGGGGGCCCACGAGCAGTACTTC
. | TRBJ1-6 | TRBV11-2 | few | CASSLMGGGNSPLHF | TGTGCCAGCAGCTTGATGGGGGGAGGAAATTCACCCCTCCACTTT
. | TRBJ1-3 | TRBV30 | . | CAWNRAGNTIYF | TGTGCCTGGAACAGGGCTGGAAACACCATATATTTT
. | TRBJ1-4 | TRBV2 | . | CASSDRGSGTNEKLFF | TGTGCCAGCAGTGACCGAGGGAGTGGAACTAATGAAAAACTGTTTTTT
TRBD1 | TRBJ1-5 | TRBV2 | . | CASSDPGTGSNQPQHF | TGTGCCAGCAGTGACCCCGGGACAGGGAGTAATCAGCCCCAGCATTTT
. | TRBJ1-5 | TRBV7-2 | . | CASSLAGTSNQPQHF | TGTGCCAGCAGCTTAGCGGGCACCTCCAATCAGCCCCAGCATTTT
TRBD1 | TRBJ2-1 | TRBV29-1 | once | CSVEEGQDPYNEQFF | TGCAGCGTTGAGGAGGGACAGGACCCCTACAATGAGCAGTTCTTC
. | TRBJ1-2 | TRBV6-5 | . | CASTDGGAYYGYTF | TGTGCCAGCACGGACGGCGGGGCCTACTATGGCTACACCTTC
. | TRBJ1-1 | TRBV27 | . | CASSLSGGNTEAFF | TGTGCCAGCAGTTTATCGGGGGGGAACACTGAAGCTTTCTTT
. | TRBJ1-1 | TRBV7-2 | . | CASSSGVNTATEAFF | TGTGCCAGCAGCTCGGGGGTTAATACGGCCACTGAAGCTTTCTTT
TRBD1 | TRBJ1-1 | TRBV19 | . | CASQTSGTANTEAFF | TGTGCCAGCCAGACCTCCGGGACAGCCAACACTGAAGCTTTCTTT
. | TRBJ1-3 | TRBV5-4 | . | CASSLDPGISGNTIYF | TGTGCCAGCAGCTTAGATCCGGGGATCTCTGGAAACACCATATATTTT
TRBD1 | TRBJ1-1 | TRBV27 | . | CASSSGTGTTEAFF | TGTGCCAGCAGTTCCGGGACAGGGACCACTGAAGCTTTCTTT
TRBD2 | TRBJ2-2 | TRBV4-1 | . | CASRQSGGPNTGELFF | TGCGCCAGCAGACAGAGCGGGGGACCGAACACCGGGGAGCTGTTTTTT
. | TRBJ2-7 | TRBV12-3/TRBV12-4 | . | CASTLTGREQYF | TGTGCCAGCACCCTAACAGGTCGCGAGCAGTACTTC
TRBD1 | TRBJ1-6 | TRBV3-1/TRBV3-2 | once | CASSPMGQGNSPLHF | TGTGCCAGCAGCCCAATGGGACAGGGTAATTCACCCCTCCACTTT
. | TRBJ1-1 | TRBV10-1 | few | CASSSYRDTEAFF | TGCGCCAGCAGTTCGTATCGGGACACTGAAGCTTTCTTT
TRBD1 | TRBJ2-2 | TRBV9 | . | CASSPSSTGVSGLFF | TGTGCCAGCAGCCCATCCTCGACAGGGGTCTCCGGGCTGTTTTTT
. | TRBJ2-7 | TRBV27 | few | CASSLLGGLSSYEQYF | TGTGCCAGCAGTTTATTGGGGGGACTCAGCTCCTACGAGCAGTACTTC
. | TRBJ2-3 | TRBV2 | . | CASGGTVSTDTQYF | TGTGCCAGCGGGGGGACAGTTAGCACAGATACGCAGTATTTT
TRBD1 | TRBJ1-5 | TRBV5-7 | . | CASSLGQGITGDNQPQHF | TGTGCCAGCAGCCTGGGACAGGGGATAACGGGGGACAATCAGCCCCAGCATTTT
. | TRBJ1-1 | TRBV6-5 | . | CASRTRDNTEAFF | TGTGCCAGCAGAACGAGGGATAACACTGAAGCTTTCTTT
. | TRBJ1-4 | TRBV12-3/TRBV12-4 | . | CASSLLRFEKLFF | TGTGCCAGCAGTTTACTACGGTTCGAAAAACTGTTTTTT
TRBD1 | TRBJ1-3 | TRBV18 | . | CASSPGTATGNTIYF | TGTGCCAGCTCACCTGGGACAGCAACTGGAAACACCATATATTTT